This T cell receptor beta chain appears in the sequencing data of a study of siplizumab effects on memory and regulatory T cells (dated by TCRdb to between 2018 and 2021). Describing the broader study: The study examined how the anti-CD2 antibody siplizumab affects alloreactive T-cell subsets in allogeneic mixed lymphocyte reactions built from human PBMCs.

Sorted unstimulated T cells and proliferating T cells recovered from mixed lymphocyte reactions were subjected to TCRbeta CDR3 sequencing. Fresh whole blood from around 11 HLA-typed healthy donors was used to isolate PBMCs. Libraries were prepared through the immunoSEQ multiplex PCR assay. Some 1.1 x 10^5 TCR templates per sample were assayed by the deep sequencing platform. Genomic DNA extracted from sorted T cells was used for TCRbeta CDR3 sequencing. In the authors' own workflow: Clonal analysis of TCRbeta CDR3 data was done in the R programming language. Comparing unstimulated samples against CFSE-low samples taken after the reaction was how alloreactive CD4+ and CD8+ clones were defined. Regulatory or non-regulatory origin was assigned to alloreactive CD4+ clones by matching of sequences to sorted unstimulated Treg and non-Treg repertoires. What TCRdb holds here is the immuneACCESS table cut down to in-frame rearrangements. Part of the clones is not present; checked against another copy, under half of the missing clones reflect an unresolved V gene, and the others are unexplained. V and J calls and clone size are given by that table; D and trimming were obtained from the DNA. This sample comprises about 100,000 clones, 75% to 95% of them detected only once. The ten largest clones represent 0.15% of the sample.

With respect to this clone: Its antigen is not yet known. No much larger clone is present one base from it, and per-base qualities are unavailable.

Findings and caveats that apply to the study as a whole: Greater diversity appeared to be present in unstimulated naive T cells than in memory T cells, and a substantial contribution to the alloresponse seemed to be made by naive cells. Because sequences at frequencies below about 10^-5 were poorly captured, only a minor fraction of alloreactive clones could be mapped back to unstimulated subsets. Whether proliferating Tregs from siplizumab cultures actually had suppressive function was not functionally confirmed. Roughly 80-97% of proliferating CD4+ or CD8+ clones could not be assigned a naive or memory phenotype. Siplizumab significantly reduced the cumulative frequency of alloreactive sequences traceable to unstimulated CD4+ memory T cells. Among mappable alloreactive CD4+ clones, an average Treg-derived fraction of approximately 73% was observed with siplizumab, compared with around 28% in control reactions.

Per the germline V gene, SNHLY is the CDR1 and FYNNEI is the CDR2. The CDR3 spans 15 residues, from the cysteine through the phenylalanine. Only the CDR3 DNA is retained, 45 bases long and in frame from the first base. Germline trimming amounts to 6 bases on V and 3 bases on J, with 7 as the count of junction bases outside the gene matches. Sequencing was performed on CD4+ T cells sorted from blood. This chain joins TRBV2 to TRBJ2-1; 8 junctional bases match TRBD1. This receptor was obtained from a human donor in good health. The DNA sequence is as follows: TGTGCCAGCAGCAAGGAGGGACAGGACTACAATGAGCAGTTCTTC. Translated, it gives CASSKEGQDYNEQFF.